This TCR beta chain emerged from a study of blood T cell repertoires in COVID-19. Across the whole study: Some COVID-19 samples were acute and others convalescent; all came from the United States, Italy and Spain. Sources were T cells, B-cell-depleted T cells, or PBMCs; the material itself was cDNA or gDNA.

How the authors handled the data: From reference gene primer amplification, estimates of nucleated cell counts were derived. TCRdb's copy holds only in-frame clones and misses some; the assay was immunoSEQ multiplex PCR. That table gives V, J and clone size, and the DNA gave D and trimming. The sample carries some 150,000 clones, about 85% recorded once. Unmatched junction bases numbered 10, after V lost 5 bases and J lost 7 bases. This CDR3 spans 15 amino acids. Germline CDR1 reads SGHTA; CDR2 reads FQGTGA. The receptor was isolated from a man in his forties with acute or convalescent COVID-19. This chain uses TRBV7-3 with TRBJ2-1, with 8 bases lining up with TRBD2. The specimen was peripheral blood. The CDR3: CASSTTSGSWNEQFF. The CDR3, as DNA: TGTGCCAGCAGCACAACTAGCGGTTCTTGGAATGAGCAGTTCTTC. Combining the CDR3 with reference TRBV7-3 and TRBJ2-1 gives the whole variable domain GAGVSQTPSNKVTEKGKYVELRCDPISGHTALYWYRQSLGQGPEFLIYFQGTGAADDSGLPNDRFFAVRPEGSVSTLKIQRTERGDSAVYLCASSTTSGSWNEQFFGPGTRLTVL.